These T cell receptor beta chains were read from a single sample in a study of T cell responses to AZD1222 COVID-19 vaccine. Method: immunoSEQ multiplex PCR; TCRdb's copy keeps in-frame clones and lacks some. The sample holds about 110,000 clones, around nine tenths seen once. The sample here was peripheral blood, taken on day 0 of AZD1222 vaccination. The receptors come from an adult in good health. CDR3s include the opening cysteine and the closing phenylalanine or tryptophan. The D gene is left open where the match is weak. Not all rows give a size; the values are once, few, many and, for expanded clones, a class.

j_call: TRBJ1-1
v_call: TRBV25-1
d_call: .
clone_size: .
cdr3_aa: CASSEWGTPKAFF
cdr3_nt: TGTGCCAGCAGTGAATGGGGGACACCTAAAGCTTTCTTT

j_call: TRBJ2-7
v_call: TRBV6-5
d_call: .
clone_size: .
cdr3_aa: CASRGAGSSYEQYF
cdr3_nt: TGTGCCAGCAGGGGGGCAGGGAGCTCCTACGAGCAGTACTTC

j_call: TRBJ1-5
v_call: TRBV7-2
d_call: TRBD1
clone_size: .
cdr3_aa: CASSWDRGTNQPQHF
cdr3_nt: TGTGCCAGCAGCTGGGACAGGGGGACCAATCAGCCCCAGCATTTT

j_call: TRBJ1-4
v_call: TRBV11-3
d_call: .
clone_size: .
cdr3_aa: CASSSNWEKLFF
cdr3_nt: TGTGCCAGCAGTTCAAATTGGGAAAAACTGTTTTTT

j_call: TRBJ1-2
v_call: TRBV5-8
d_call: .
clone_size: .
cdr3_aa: CASSWGGYGYTF
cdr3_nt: TGTGCCAGCAGCTGGGGTGGTTATGGCTACACCTTC

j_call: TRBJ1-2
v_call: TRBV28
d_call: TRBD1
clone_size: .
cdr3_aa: CASTSQGADGYTF
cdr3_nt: TGTGCCAGCACCTCACAGGGGGCGGATGGCTACACCTTC

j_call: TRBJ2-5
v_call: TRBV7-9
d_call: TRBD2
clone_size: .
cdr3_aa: CASTSGLTSAETQYF
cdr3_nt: TGTGCCAGCACCAGTGGTCTGACTAGCGCGGAGACCCAGTACTTC

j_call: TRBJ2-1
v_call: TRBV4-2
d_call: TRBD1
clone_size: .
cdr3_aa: CASSQGRDRVGDEQFF
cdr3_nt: TGTGCCAGCAGCCAAGGGAGAGACAGGGTTGGCGATGAGCAGTTCTTC

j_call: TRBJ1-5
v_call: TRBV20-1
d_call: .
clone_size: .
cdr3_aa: CSASVGSNQPQHF
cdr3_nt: TGCAGTGCTAGTGTTGGTAGCAATCAGCCCCAGCATTTT

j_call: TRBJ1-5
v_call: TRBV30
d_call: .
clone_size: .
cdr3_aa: CAWSVTGNNQPQHF
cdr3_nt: TGTGCCTGGAGTGTAACTGGAAACAATCAGCCCCAGCATTTT

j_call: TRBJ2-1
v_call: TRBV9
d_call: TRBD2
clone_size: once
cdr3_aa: CASSVATGGYNEQFF
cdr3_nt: TGTGCCAGCAGCGTAGCTACGGGGGGATACAATGAGCAGTTCTTC

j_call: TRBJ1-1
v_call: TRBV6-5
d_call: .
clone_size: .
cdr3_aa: CATSERYRATSEAFF
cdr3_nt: TGTGCCACCTCAGAGCGATACAGGGCCACATCTGAAGCTTTCTTT

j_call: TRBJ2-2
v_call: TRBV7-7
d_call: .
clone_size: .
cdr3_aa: CASSLELNTGELFF
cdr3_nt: TGTGCTAGCAGCTTAGAACTTAACACCGGGGAGCTGTTTTTT

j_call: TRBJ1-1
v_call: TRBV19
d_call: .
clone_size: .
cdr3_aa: CASTPTIYTEAFF
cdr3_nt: TGTGCCAGTACTCCGACCATCTACACTGAAGCTTTCTTT